The clone carrying this TCR beta chain has more than one count but fewer than ten. What it recognizes is unknown. The data originate from a study of human T cells and chemical hapten exposure. Points from the study as a whole: All donors were alopecia patients, so their immunity may differ from that of healthy people.

This CDR3 is 16 amino acids long. Germline CDR1 KGHSH, CDR2 LQKENI. The V and J ends lost 0 bases and 2 bases respectively, with 12 bases between them. Individual cDNA molecules in this library carried unique molecular identifiers. TCRdb itself ran the RACE reads through MiXCR, one entry per CDR3 protein. The sample records 40,000 to 65,000 distinct CDR3 sequences, approximately 11% being singletons. Time point denoted: patch test 1, 2 weeks after DPC sensitization. Regarding treatment: therapeutic diphenylcyclopropenone sensitization with weekly scalp DPC. It was from unfractionated whole blood that total RNA was extracted. Donation of samples came from alopecia patients who were 18 to 70 years old and suitable for DPC.

Material: whole blood, obtained in connection with sensitization to the hapten diphenylcyclopropenone (DPC). J is TRBJ2-3 and V is TRBV18; D gene unclear. The TCR was taken from a woman aged 40 to 50 with alopecia areata. Some clones in this sample may be carry-over from other donors' samples. This CDR3 is CASSPPSGQLTDTQYF. The DNA for the CDR3 is TGTGCCAGCTCACCACCTTCAGGCCAACTCACAGATACGCAGTATTTT.